These 27 T cell receptor beta chains share one sample of origin, sequenced in a study of Ad26.COV2.S vaccination and SARS-CoV-2 variants. The protocol was immunoSEQ multiplex PCR, while the TCRdb copy is restricted to in-frame clones and leaves out a portion. This table holds 400,000 to 500,000 clones, around nine tenths found once. Sample treatment: 19 received Ad26.COV2.S at low or high dose, single or two shots; about five received placebo; per-sample allocation not given. Samples were taken on day 63 after the first vaccine or placebo injection. Sequencing was performed on peripheral blood, taken in a trial of Ad26.COV2.S vaccine versus placebo. These receptors all stem from a person aged 18 to 59 who received the Ad26.COV2.S COVID-19 vaccine or a placebo.

The V call is TRBV27, the J call TRBJ2-7, with 12 nucleotides matching TRBD2. The CDR3 sequence is 15 residues long. The trim removed 4 bases at V and 4 bases at J, leaving 5 bases unmatched. Germline values: CDR1 MNHEY, CDR2 SMNVEV (reference sequence). CDR3: CASSSTSGGRYEQYF. The CDR3 DNA is TGTGCCAGCAGTTCTACTAGCGGGGGGAGGTACGAGCAGTACTTC.

The chain has TRBV5-1 and TRBJ2-1, with 9 bases that match TRBD1. CDR3 length: 19 amino acids. Germline V gives CDR1 SGHRS, CDR2 YFSETQ. Unmatched junction bases numbered 12, after V lost 2 bases and J lost 0 bases. CDR3 residues: CASSLWTGAVTSSYNEQFF. The DNA of the CDR3 is TGCGCCAGCAGCTTATGGACAGGGGCCGTCACCAGCTCCTACAATGAGCAGTTCTTC.

Only one count was recorded for this clone. The J gene is TRBJ2-3, the V gene TRBV19, with D possibly TRBD1 on 6 matching bases. Germline loops: CDR1 LNHDA, CDR2 SQIVND (reference sequence). CDR3 length: 18 amino acids. V was trimmed by 4 bases and J by 6 bases, leaving 26 bases between them. In nucleotides, the CDR3 is TGTGCCAGTAGTACGTCCTACGGCACAGGGTTTGAGGCCGATACGCAGTATTTT. Translating it yields CASSTSYGTGFEADTQYF.

The genes are TRBV5-1 and TRBJ1-1, with 9 bases that match TRBD1. Germline assignment: CDR1 SGHRS and CDR2 YFSETQ. The length of the CDR3 is 13 residues. Trimming cost V 0 bases and J 11 bases; bases outside gene matches: 5. The CDR3 is CASSLGTGVTAFF. In DNA, the CDR3 is TGCGCCAGCAGCTTGGGGACAGGGGTCACGGCTTTCTTT.

J is TRBJ2-1 and V is TRBV10-3, with a possible D match to TRBD2 (7 bases). CDR1 is ENHRY and CDR2 is SYGVKD in the germline V gene. Trimming took 0 bases from V and 7 from J, leaving 13 bases between them. The CDR3 extends over 15 amino acids. The CDR3 nucleotides read TGTGCCATCAGTGAGTCGAGGGGGGGCGGGAATGAGCAGTTCTTC. Residues: CAISESRGGGNEQFF.

The chain uses TRBV30 and TRBJ2-3, with 7 bases matching TRBD1. The germline gives CDR1 GTSNPN, CDR2 SVGIG (reference sequence). The CDR3 is 14 residues long. In nucleotides, the CDR3 is TGTGCTGTGGTGAAGGGGGCCTGGGGAGATACGCAGTATTTT. Translation: CAVVKGAWGDTQYF.

The V and J genes are TRBV19 and TRBJ2-5; a possible D gene is TRBD1 (7 bases). Trimming took 7 bases from V and 2 from J, leaving 11 bases between them. Germline-derived CDR1 and CDR2 are LNHDA and SQIVND (reference sequence). This CDR3 is 13 amino acids long. The DNA for the CDR3 is TGTGCCAGTACCCAGGGGGGACAAGAGACCCAGTACTTC. Translated, it gives CASTQGGQETQYF.

This clone has only one observation. The chain has TRBV6-6 and TRBJ1-5; D gene ambiguous. Trimming took off 8 bases at V and 1 base at J, with 9 bases between the two ends. Germline loops: CDR1 MNHNY, CDR2 SVGAGI (reference sequence). CDR3 length: 13 residues. CDR3 nucleotides: TGTGCCAGCCTTTTCGGGAGCAATCAGCCCCAGCATTTT. It is translated as CASLFGSNQPQHF.

The gene calls are TRBV6-6 and TRBJ2-7, with D perhaps matching TRBD2 (5 bases). The V end was cut by 8 bases, the J end by 0 bases, with 11 bases between. CDR1 is MNHNY and CDR2 is SVGAGI in the germline V gene (reference sequence). This CDR3 contains 13 residues. This CDR3 is CASSDGSSYEQYF. The CDR3 DNA sequence: TGTGCCAGCTCCGATGGGAGCTCCTACGAGCAGTACTTC.

The chain links TRBV7-9 to TRBJ1-4, with a possible D match to TRBD1 (5 bases). Between the trimmed V and J ends, which lost 5 bases and 7 bases, there was a span of 17 bases. CDR3 length equals 15 residues. Looked up from germline, CDR1 is SEHNR and CDR2 is FQNEAQ (reference sequence). The CDR3 nucleotides are TGTGCCAGCAGCCAAATGACAGCCGGGGTTGAAAAACTGTTTTTT. It translates to CASSQMTAGVEKLFF.

A word on this clone: In the same sample, other DNA sequences code for this CDR3. The V gene is TRBV3-1 (or the pseudogene TRBV3-2), the J gene TRBJ2-6; D call uncertain. Germline loops: CDR1 LGHDT, CDR2 YNNKEL (reference sequence). V gave up 0 bases and J gave up 0 bases, with 3 bases separating them. This CDR3 has 15 amino acids. The CDR3 DNA is TGTGCCAGCAGCCAAGATAGCTCTGGGGCCAACGTCCTGACTTTC. Translating gives CASSQDSSGANVLTF.

The chain recombines TRBV29-1 with TRBJ1-2; 8 bases line up with TRBD1. The V segment lost 3 bases and the J segment 7 bases; nucleotides outside the gene matches: 13. The CDR3 spans 15 residues. Germline CDR1 is SQVTM and CDR2 is ANQGSEA. The CDR3, as DNA: TGCAGCGTTGATTCCGGACAGGGTACATTAGGTGGCTACACCTTC. Amino acid sequence: CSVDSGQGTLGGYTF.

The CDR3 DNA reads TGTGCCACCAGCAGAGAAGGTGCGGCGCGCAATCAGCCCCAGCATTTT. Protein sequence: CATSREGAARNQPQHF. V and J are TRBV15 and TRBJ1-5; D gene uncertain. The V gene's germline CDR1 is LNHNV and CDR2 YYDKDF (reference sequence). The CDR3 extends over 16 amino acids. V was pared by 0 bases and J by 2 bases, with 11 bases between.

In nucleotides, the CDR3 is TGTGCCTGGAGTCCTCAACAGGGGGAAGCTTTCTTT. Translating it yields CAWSPQQGEAFF. The gene calls are TRBV30 and TRBJ1-1, with 7 bases aligning to TRBD1. This CDR3 contains 12 residues. CDR1 and CDR2 from the germline V gene are GTSNPN and SVGIG (reference sequence). V shed 2 bases, J shed 8 bases, and the junction held 5 bases outside the gene matches.

This clone was seen only a few times. V and J are TRBV7-9 and TRBJ1-1, with no clear D. Per germline, CDR1 SEHNR and CDR2 FQNEAQ (reference sequence). The CDR3 is 16 residues long. Trimming took 1 base from V and 2 from J, leaving 14 bases between them. This chain's CDR3 is CASSLGAGPPNTEAFF. CDR3 nucleotide sequence: TGTGCCAGCAGCTTAGGGGCAGGTCCGCCCAACACTGAAGCTTTCTTT.

The genes are TRBV13 and TRBJ2-7; D not certain. The ends were cut back, 4 bases at V and 7 bases at J, with 8 bases in the middle. CDR3 size: 11 residues. Looked up from germline, CDR1 is PRHDT and CDR2 is FYEKMQ (reference sequence). Written as DNA, the CDR3 is TGTGCCAGCAGCTCTCTCGGGGAGCAGTACTTC. Protein product: CASSSLGEQYF.

This chain connects TRBV3-1 (or the pseudogene TRBV3-2) to TRBJ1-5; no reliable D call. V gave up 8 bases and J gave up 6 bases, with 17 bases separating them. Germline lookup yields CDR1 LGHDT and CDR2 YNNKEL (reference sequence). The CDR3 has 14 residues. The chain's CDR3 is CASRVRRKVQPQHF. In DNA, the CDR3 is TGTGCCAGCCGCGTAAGGAGGAAGGTTCAGCCCCAGCATTTT.

J is TRBJ2-2 and V is TRBV7-2; D ambiguous. The CDR3 contains 14 residues. Trimming took 0 bases from V and 6 from J, leaving 8 bases between them. Germline values: CDR1 SGHTA, CDR2 FQGNSA. CDR3 sequence reads: CASSLAGRSGELFF. The DNA of the CDR3 is TGTGCCAGCAGCTTAGCAGGAAGGTCCGGGGAGCTGTTTTTT.

The chain uses TRBV4-2 and TRBJ2-3, with 14 positions matching TRBD2. The CDR3 consists of 16 residues. CDR1 LGHNA and CDR2 YNFKEQ come from the germline V gene. J was trimmed by 5 bases and V by 1 base; bases with no gene match: 2. The CDR3 bases are TGTGCCAGCAGCCAAGCCGGGACTAGCGGGAGAGATACGCAGTATTTT. It specifies CASSQAGTSGRDTQYF.

The chain carries TRBV7-2 and TRBJ2-7, with D possibly called TRBD1 or TRBD2 (5 bases each). This CDR3 contains 13 residues. The V end lost 5 bases, the J end lost 7 bases, and 15 bases lay between the germline ends. In germline, CDR1 is SGHTA, CDR2 FQGNSA. The CDR3 loop reads CASSVGRLLEQYF. The CDR3 DNA is TGTGCCAGCAGCGTGGGACGCCTTTTAGAGCAGTACTTC.

The chain uses TRBV5-4 and TRBJ1-1, with 7 bases matching TRBD1. V dropped 4 bases and J dropped 8; count of bases not matched to a gene: 8. The CDR3 has 13 residues. The germline V gene encodes CDR1 SGHNT and CDR2 YYREEE (reference sequence). The CDR3 coding sequence is TGTGCCAGCAGCGTCTTACAGGGGTCGGAAGCTTTCTTT. Translation gives CASSVLQGSEAFF.

This chain uses TRBV7-2 with TRBJ2-5, with D tentatively TRBD2 (6 bases). In germline, CDR1 is SGHTA, CDR2 FQGNSA. This CDR3 contains 15 residues. Trimming removed 6 bases from V and 5 bases from J, with 19 bases in between. The CDR3 sequence: CASSMVGGGSETQYF. The CDR3 nucleotides are TGTGCCAGCAGTATGGTCGGGGGAGGAAGCGAGACCCAGTACTTC.

The chain employs TRBV11-1 and TRBJ2-7; 8 nucleotides match TRBD2. Germline V gives CDR1 SGHAT, CDR2 FQDESV (reference sequence). The CDR3 runs to 15 residues. With 1 base clipped from V and 2 bases from J, the junction kept 4 bases outside the gene matches. CDR3: CASSLELAATYEQYF. The CDR3 DNA sequence: TGTGCCAGCAGCTTAGAACTAGCGGCCACCTACGAGCAGTACTTC.

J is TRBJ2-2 and V is TRBV11-2; D ambiguous. Trimming cost V 5 bases and J 7 bases, with 11 bases left between them. The CDR3 contains 13 residues. Germline lookup yields CDR1 SGHAT and CDR2 FQNNGV. CDR3 sequence (DNA): TGTGCCAGCAGCCCGACGCCGAGCGGGGAGCTGTTTTTT. This codes for CASSPTPSGELFF.

There are many counts of this clone. The genes are TRBV4-3 and TRBJ1-2; tentatively, D is TRBD1 (6 bases). The CDR3 runs to 15 residues. Germline CDR1 reads LGHNA; CDR2 reads YSLEER. V gave up 0 bases and J gave up 5 bases, with 13 bases separating them. The CDR3 is CASSQEWGGGYGYTF. The CDR3 region has the DNA TGCGCCAGCAGCCAAGAGTGGGGGGGCGGGTATGGCTACACCTTC.

The gene calls are TRBV19 and TRBJ2-7, with TRBD1 as a possible D gene (6 bases). Trimming shortened V by 7 bases and J by 3 bases, and 13 bases separated the two germline ends. The CDR3 runs 13 residues. The germline CDR1 and CDR2 sequences are LNHDA and SQIVND (reference sequence). The CDR3 here is CASKGDGDYEQYF. The DNA of the CDR3 is TGTGCCAGTAAGGGGGACGGAGACTACGAGCAGTACTTC.

This clone appeared a few times. The CDR3 DNA reads as TGTGCCTGGAGTGTGGGGAACCAAGAGACCCAGTACTTC. Translation: CAWSVGNQETQYF. The chain combines TRBV30 with TRBJ2-5; D is ambiguous. V was cut by 0 bases and J by 0 bases, with 5 bases left in between. Looked up from germline, CDR1 is GTSNPN and CDR2 is SVGIG (reference sequence). The CDR3 contains 13 residues.